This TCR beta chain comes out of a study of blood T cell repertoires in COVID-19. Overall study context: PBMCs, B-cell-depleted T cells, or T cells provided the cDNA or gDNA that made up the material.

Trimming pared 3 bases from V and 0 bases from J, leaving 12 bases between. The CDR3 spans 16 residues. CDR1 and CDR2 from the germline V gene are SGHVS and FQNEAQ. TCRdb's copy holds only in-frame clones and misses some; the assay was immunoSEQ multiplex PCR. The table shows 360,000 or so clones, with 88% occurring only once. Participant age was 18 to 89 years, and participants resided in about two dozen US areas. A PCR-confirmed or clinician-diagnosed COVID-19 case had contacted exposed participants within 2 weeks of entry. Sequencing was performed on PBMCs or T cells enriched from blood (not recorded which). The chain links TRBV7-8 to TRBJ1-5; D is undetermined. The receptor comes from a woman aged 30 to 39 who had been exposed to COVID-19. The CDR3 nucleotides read TGTGCCAGCAGCTTGGGAGGGAGTAGTAGCAATCAGCCCCAGCATTTT. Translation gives CASSLGGSSSNQPQHF. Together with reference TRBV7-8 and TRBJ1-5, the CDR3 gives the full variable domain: GAGVSQSPRYKVAKRGQDVALRCDPISGHVSLFWYQQALGQGPEFLTYFQNEAQLDKSGLPSDRFFAERPEGSVSTLKIQRTQQEDSAVYLCASSLGGSSSNQPQHFGDGTRLSIL.